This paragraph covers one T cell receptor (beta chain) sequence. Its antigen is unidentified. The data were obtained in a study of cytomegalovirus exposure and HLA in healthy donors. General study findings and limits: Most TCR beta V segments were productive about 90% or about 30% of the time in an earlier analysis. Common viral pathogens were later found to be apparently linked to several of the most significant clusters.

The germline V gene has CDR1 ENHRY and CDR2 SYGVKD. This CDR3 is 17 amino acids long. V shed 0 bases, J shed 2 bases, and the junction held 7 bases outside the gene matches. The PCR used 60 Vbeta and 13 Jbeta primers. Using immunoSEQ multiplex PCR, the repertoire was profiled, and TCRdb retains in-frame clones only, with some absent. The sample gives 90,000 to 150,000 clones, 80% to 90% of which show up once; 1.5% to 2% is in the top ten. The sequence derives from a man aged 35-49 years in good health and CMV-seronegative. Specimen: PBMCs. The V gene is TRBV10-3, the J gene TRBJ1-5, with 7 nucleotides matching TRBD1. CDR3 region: CAISESVTGPGNQPQHF. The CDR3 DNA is TGTGCCATCAGTGAGTCCGTGACAGGGCCGGGCAATCAGCCCCAGCATTTT.